This entry is about one T cell receptor (beta chain). Its antigen is unknown. Only in-frame clones appear in the TCRdb table, and some are missing; sequencing was by immunoSEQ multiplex PCR. The sample yields roughly 3,000 clones, about three quarters seen once. This record comes from a study of T cells and Merkel cell carcinoma outcomes. Study findings and constraints: Repertoire plus T-cell density reportedly predicted Merkel cell carcinoma outcomes.

This CDR3 comprises 13 residues. The V and J ends lost 7 bases and 8 bases, in that order; junction bases with no gene match: 6. CDR1 is SNHLY and CDR2 is FYNNEI in the germline V gene. This clonotype was sampled from a human donor with Merkel cell carcinoma. The sample taken for sequencing was tumor tissue from Merkel cell carcinoma. The chain carries TRBV2 and TRBJ1-1, with TRBD1 matching 11 bases. Written as DNA, the CDR3 is TGTGCCAGCACCCGGGACAGGGGGGTGGAAGCTTTCTTT. It translates to CASTRDRGVEAFF.